The 7 T cell receptor beta chains reported below all come from one sample, sequenced in a study of CD8+ T cells in alopecia areata (dated by TCRdb to 2016 to 2018). This sample's time point label indicates: less than five weeks on oral tofacitinib. The sample's treatment or condition label, in plain terms: oral pan-JAK inhibitor, 5-10 mg twice daily. The library relied on the immunoSEQ multiplex PCR assay. For TCR sequencing, RNA was extracted from every sample and reverse transcribed into cDNA to serve as template. TCRdb obtained this table from immuneACCESS and retained in-frame rearrangements with V and J assigned. These tables miss some clones; where compared with another copy, unresolved V genes account for less than half of the shortfall, and the remainder is unexplained. Here the sample has around 210,000 clones; around 66% occur a single time. Around 4.2% of the sample goes to the ten largest clones.

Sequenced here: CD4+ T cells sorted from blood, sampled at week 4, from a patient treated with tofacitinib. All receptors come from a human donor with alopecia areata.

This chain uses TRBV7-2 with TRBJ2-6; 8 bases fit TRBD2. The V gene end was trimmed by 4 bases and the J gene end by 1 base; junction bases not matched to a gene: 3. The CDR3 length is 16 residues. Germline V gene lookup returns CDR1 SGHTA and CDR2 FQGNSA. This CDR3 reads CASSSGGTSGANVLTF. DNA for the CDR3: TGTGCCAGCAGCTCGGGAGGGACTTCTGGGGCCAACGTCCTGACTTTC.

The chain uses TRBV30 and TRBJ1-1, with D unresolved. Trimming took off 1 base at V and 4 bases at J, with 13 bases between the two ends. Germline V gene lookup returns CDR1 GTSNPN and CDR2 SVGIG (reference sequence). The CDR3 loop spans 14 amino acids. CDR3 loop: CAWSAWTGGTEAFF. The DNA for the CDR3 is TGTGCCTGGAGTGCCTGGACTGGTGGCACTGAAGCTTTCTTT.

This rearrangement joins TRBV29-1 to TRBJ1-1; maybe TRBD1 (6 bases). The CDR3 covers 14 residues. V dropped 7 bases and J dropped 1 base, with 16 bases sitting between them. The germline gives CDR1 SQVTM, CDR2 ANQGSEA. CDR3 sequence reads: CSAATGNRNTEAFF. The CDR3 DNA follows: TGCAGCGCCGCGACAGGAAACAGGAACACTGAAGCTTTCTTT.

This clone was picked up a small number of times. The rearrangement joins TRBV20-1 to TRBJ1-2; D unresolved. The germline gives CDR1 DFQATT, CDR2 SNEGSKA (reference sequence). CDR3 length: 11 amino acids. V dropped 4 bases and J dropped 1 base, with 4 bases sitting between them. This chain's CDR3 is CSANVNYGYTF. CDR3 DNA: TGCAGTGCTAACGTTAACTATGGCTACACCTTC.

The CDR3 sequence: CASSSRRRGHNQPQHF. In DNA, the CDR3 is TGTGCCAGCAGCTCAAGGCGCAGGGGACACAATCAGCCCCAGCATTTT. This chain joins TRBV7-2 and TRBJ1-5; D might be TRBD1 (6 bases). This CDR3 contains 16 residues. V was shortened by 4 bases and J by 3 bases, with 16 bases between the two germline ends. From germline, CDR1 is SGHTA and CDR2 FQGNSA. Full variable domain (remainder filled in from reference TRBV7-2 and TRBJ1-5): GAGVSQSPSNKVTEKGKDVELRCDPISGHTALYWYRQSLGQGLEFLIYFQGNSAPDKSGLPSDRFSAERTGGSVSTLTIQRTQQEDSAVYLCASSSRRRGHNQPQHFGDGTRLSIL.

This chain joins TRBV2 and TRBJ1-2; D is possibly TRBD1 (5 bases). Germline CDR1 and CDR2: SNHLY and FYNNEI. Trimming took off 3 bases at V and 7 bases at J, with 12 bases between the two ends. The CDR3 extends over 13 amino acids. CDR3 amino acids: CASSELGEAGYTF. The CDR3 region has the DNA TGTGCCAGCAGTGAGTTGGGGGAGGCTGGCTACACCTTC. The variable domain in full, with the rest retrieved from reference TRBV2 and TRBJ1-2, is EPEVTQTPSHQVTQMGQEVILRCVPISNHLYFYWYRQILGQKVEFLVSFYNNEISEKSEIFDDQFSVERPDGSNFTLKIRSTKLEDSAMYFCASSELGEAGYTFGSGTRLTVV.

This clone was recorded only once. V gene TRBV9 combines with J gene TRBJ1-1; a possible D gene is TRBD1 (6 bases). Trimming removed 0 bases from V and 7 bases from J, with 16 bases in between. Per germline, CDR1 SGDLS and CDR2 YYNGEE. The CDR3 consists of 15 residues. The CDR3 sequence is CASSVGNSGAVEAFF. CDR3 DNA: TGTGCCAGCAGCGTAGGTAATTCGGGGGCAGTTGAAGCTTTCTTT.